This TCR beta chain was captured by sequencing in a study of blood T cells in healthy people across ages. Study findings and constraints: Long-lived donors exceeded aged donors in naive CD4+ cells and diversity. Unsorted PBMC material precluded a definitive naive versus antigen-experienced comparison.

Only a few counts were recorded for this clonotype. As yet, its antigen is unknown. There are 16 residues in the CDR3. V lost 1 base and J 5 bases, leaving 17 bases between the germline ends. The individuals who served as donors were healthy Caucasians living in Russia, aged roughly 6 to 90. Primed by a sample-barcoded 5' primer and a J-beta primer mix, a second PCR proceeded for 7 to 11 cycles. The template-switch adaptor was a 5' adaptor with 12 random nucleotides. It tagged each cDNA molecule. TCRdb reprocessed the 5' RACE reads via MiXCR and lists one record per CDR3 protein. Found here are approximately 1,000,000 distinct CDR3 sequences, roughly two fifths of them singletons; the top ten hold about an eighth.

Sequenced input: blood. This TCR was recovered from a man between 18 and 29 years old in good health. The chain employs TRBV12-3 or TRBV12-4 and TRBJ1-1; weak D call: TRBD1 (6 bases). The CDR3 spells CASSLGRSGGETEAFF. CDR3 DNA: TGTGCCAGCAGTTTAGGGAGATCGGGGGGCGAAACTGAAGCTTTCTTT.